Listed here are 26 T cell receptor beta chains from one sample, sequenced in a study of blood T cell repertoires in COVID-19. The protocol was immunoSEQ multiplex PCR, while the TCRdb copy is restricted to in-frame clones and leaves out a portion. Of about 320,000 clones listed, approximately 84% are singletons. Sequencing was carried out using PBMCs or T cells enriched from blood (not recorded which). The receptor set was obtained from a woman between 18 and 30 years old who had recovered from COVID-19.

The rearrangement links TRBV6-5 to TRBJ2-2; D gene uncertain. Germline loops: CDR1 MNHEY, CDR2 SVGAGI. Trimming removed 5 bases from V and 0 bases from J, with 7 bases in between. This CDR3 comprises 14 residues. CDR3 nucleotide sequence: TGTGCCAGCAGTACTCTAGCGAACACCGGGGAGCTGTTTTTT. It translates to CASSTLANTGELFF.

The V call is TRBV3-1 (or the pseudogene TRBV3-2), the J call TRBJ1-1, with 7 nucleotides matching TRBD1. CDR3 size: 13 residues. J lost 8 bases, V lost 5 bases, and 8 bases had no gene match. Germline V CDR1 and CDR2: LGHDT, YNNKEL (reference sequence). CDR3 amino acids: CASSSTGAPEAFF. For the CDR3, the DNA is TGTGCCAGCAGCAGTACAGGGGCCCCCGAAGCTTTCTTT.

The chain uses TRBV28 and TRBJ2-7, with 8 bases matching TRBD2. Germline values: CDR1 MDHEN, CDR2 SYDVKM. This CDR3 is 14 amino acids long. Losses at the gene ends were 6 bases for V and 0 bases for J; bases not matched to a gene: 4. The CDR3 region has the DNA TGTGCCAGCAGAAAAGCGGGAGTCTCCTACGAGCAGTACTTC. The encoded protein is CASRKAGVSYEQYF.

V gene TRBV21-1 combines with J gene TRBJ1-5; TRBD1 was called by the table and not checked on the DNA. TRBV21-1 is labeled a pseudogene. The CDR3 is 18 residues long. The chain's CDR3 is CASSSNGPGQGFNQPQHF. CDR3 DNA sequence: TGTGCCAGCAGCAGCAATGGACCGGGACAGGGATTTAATCAGCCCCAGCATTTT.

In this sample, this clone turned up once. The chain carries TRBV4-1 and TRBJ2-7; 7 nucleotides match TRBD2. Losses at the gene ends were 4 bases for V and 3 bases for J; bases not matched to a gene: 12. Per the germline V gene, CDR1 is MGHRA and CDR2 is YSYEKL. The CDR3 extends over 16 amino acids. CDR3 coding DNA: TGCGCCAGCAGCCCCAGTGGGGAGGGTGAAGACTACGAGCAGTACTTC. It is translated as CASSPSGEGEDYEQYF.

This chain uses TRBV6-9 with TRBJ2-3, with TRBD2 identical over 11 bases. The CDR3 covers 14 residues. Germline CDR1 reads MNHGY; CDR2 reads SVAAGI. The J segment lost 11 bases and the V segment lost 11 bases, leaving 15 bases of the junction unmatched. The CDR3 reads CAAHTGLAVFWQYF. CDR3 coding DNA: TGTGCCGCCCACACGGGACTAGCGGTCTTTTGGCAGTATTTT.

The count of this clone is one. The chain couples TRBV23-1 to TRBJ1-4; 10 nucleotides align to TRBD1. TRBV23-1 is an ORF, and what it does is uncertain. J lost 0 bases, V lost 5 bases, and 6 bases had no gene match. The CDR3 is 17 residues long. The CDR3 nucleotides are TGCGCCAGCAGTGTCCGGGACAGGGGATCAACTAATGAAAAACTGTTTTTT. Translating it yields CASSVRDRGSTNEKLFF.

The rearrangement links TRBV3-1 (or the pseudogene TRBV3-2) to TRBJ2-1; weak D call: TRBD2 (6 bases). Between the trimmed V and J ends, which lost 7 bases and 6 bases, there was a span of 13 bases. CDR1 LGHDT and CDR2 YNNKEL come from the germline V gene (reference sequence). The CDR3 has 13 amino acids. CDR3 sequence reads: CASTRLDGNEQFF. CDR3 DNA: TGTGCCAGCACCCGACTAGATGGCAATGAGCAGTTCTTC.

This clone was counted once. V is TRBV5-1 and J is TRBJ1-1, with 7 bases identical to TRBD1. The trim removed 5 bases at V and 5 bases at J, leaving 9 bases unmatched. CDR3 length: 14 amino acids. Germline loops: CDR1 SGHRS, CDR2 YFSETQ. The CDR3 sequence: CASRRDSATTEAFF. The CDR3 bases are TGCGCCAGCAGGCGGGACAGCGCGACGACTGAAGCTTTCTTT.

The rearrangement joins TRBV27 to TRBJ2-1; 7 bases align to TRBD1. Germline V gene lookup returns CDR1 MNHEY and CDR2 SMNVEV (reference sequence). V lost 7 bases, J lost 3 bases, and 6 bases stayed unmatched. The CDR3 is made up of 14 amino acids. The CDR3, as DNA: TGTGCCAGCACCTCGACAGGGATCTACAATGAGCAGTTCTTC. As protein: CASTSTGIYNEQFF.

V and J are TRBV5-1 and TRBJ2-1; a weak D match, TRBD2 (6 bases). Deletions cut 0 bases from V and 4 bases from J, with 8 bases between. The CDR3 covers 14 residues. Germline assignment: CDR1 SGHRS and CDR2 YFSETQ. Here the CDR3 DNA reads TGCGCCAGCAGCTTGGTGGGGGGATACAATGAGCAGTTCTTC. Its translation is CASSLVGGYNEQFF.

The chain carries TRBV28 and TRBJ1-4, with D maybe TRBD1 (6 bases). The germline gives CDR1 MDHEN, CDR2 SYDVKM. The CDR3 runs to 14 residues. Trimming took off 4 bases at V and 7 bases at J, with 13 bases between the two ends. CDR3 in amino acids: CASSSGQHGEKLFF. CDR3 DNA: TGTGCCAGCAGTTCAGGACAGCACGGTGAAAAACTGTTTTTT.

This chain links TRBV30 with TRBJ1-2; no firm D call. CDR3 length: 12 amino acids. V lost 6 bases and J 4 bases, leaving 12 bases between the germline ends. Germline CDR1 is GTSNPN and CDR2 is SVGIG (reference sequence). As DNA, the CDR3 is TGTGCCTGCCGTGACTTCCCCTATGGCTACACCTTC. Protein product: CACRDFPYGYTF.

This clone was recorded a few times. The V gene is TRBV19, the J gene TRBJ1-6; no clear D. The length of the CDR3 is 15 residues. Trimming cost V 5 bases and J 5 bases, with 13 bases left between them. CDR1 LNHDA and CDR2 SQIVND come from the germline V gene (reference sequence). The CDR3 nucleotides read TGTGCCAGTAGTTACTTCGGGGATGATAATTCACCCCTCCACTTT. Its protein is CASSYFGDDNSPLHF.

A word on this clone: Other DNA sequences in the sample encode the same CDR3. The chain couples TRBV28 to TRBJ1-2, with 8 bases matching TRBD1. Germline V gives CDR1 MDHEN, CDR2 SYDVKM. This CDR3 has 13 amino acids. V lost 4 bases to trimming and J lost 4 bases; unmatched junction nucleotides: 2. CDR3 bases: TGTGCCAGCAGTTCACAGGGGGTCTATGGCTACACCTTC. Protein: CASSSQGVYGYTF.

The chain carries TRBV5-1 and TRBJ2-3; D might be TRBD2 (5 bases). The V gene's germline CDR1 is SGHRS and CDR2 YFSETQ. The V end lost 0 bases, the J end lost 6 bases, and 17 bases lay between the germline ends. The CDR3 runs to 16 residues. CDR3 residues: CASSLGTWGTRDTQYF. The CDR3 DNA follows: TGCGCCAGCAGCTTGGGGACTTGGGGAACGAGGGATACGCAGTATTTT.

This chain connects TRBV12-3 or TRBV12-4 to TRBJ1-1; D possibly corresponds to TRBD1 (5 bases). V gave up 9 bases and J gave up 5 bases, with 16 bases separating them. There are 13 residues in the CDR3. The CDR3 sequence: CASRGGAGTEAFF. CDR3 bases: TGTGCCAGTCGGGGCGGGGCGGGTACTGAAGCTTTCTTT.

The chain combines TRBV5-1 with TRBJ2-1, with TRBD2 identical over 12 bases. Germline trimming cut 1 base from V and 8 bases from J; bases unmatched to any gene: 13. The CDR3 totals 18 residues. Germline assignment: CDR1 SGHRS and CDR2 YFSETQ. The CDR3 region has the DNA TGCGCCAGCAGCTTGAGGAGCCCTAGCGGGGGGGTAGTGGATGAGCAGTTCTTC. Protein sequence: CASSLRSPSGGVVDEQFF.

The gene calls are TRBV28 and TRBJ2-1; no reliable D call. V gave up 4 bases and J gave up 3 bases, with 19 bases separating them. CDR1 MDHEN and CDR2 SYDVKM come from the germline V gene. This CDR3 is built from 17 residues. CDR3 residues: CASSSPISNHLYNEQFF. CDR3 nucleotide sequence: TGTGCCAGCAGTTCTCCTATTTCCAACCATCTCTACAATGAGCAGTTCTTC.

The rearrangement uses TRBV2 and TRBJ1-4; the D gene is possibly TRBD1 (6 bases). The CDR3 is 14 residues long. Trimming took off 4 bases at V and 6 bases at J, with 12 bases between the two ends. From germline, CDR1 is SNHLY and CDR2 FYNNEI. CDR3 sequence reads: CASSVGALDEKLFF. The DNA for the CDR3 is TGTGCCAGCAGTGTGGGGGCGCTGGATGAAAAACTGTTTTTT.

This chain connects TRBV10-3 to TRBJ1-5; maybe TRBD1 (5 bases). The CDR3 extends over 18 amino acids. Germline V gene lookup returns CDR1 ENHRY and CDR2 SYGVKD. Deletions cut 11 bases from V and 0 bases from J, with 26 bases between. CDR3 coding DNA: TGTGCCTCGACCCCTTTACTTAAACAGGCTTATAGCAATCAGCCCCAGCATTTT. This sequence encodes CASTPLLKQAYSNQPQHF.

The V and J genes are TRBV29-1 and TRBJ1-1; TRBD1 aligns across 7 bases. Germline trimming cut 5 bases from V and 0 bases from J; bases unmatched to any gene: 3. This CDR3 spans 13 amino acids. CDR1 and CDR2 (germline): SQVTM, ANQGSEA. The DNA of the CDR3 is TGCAGCGTTTTGGGACAGATGAACACTGAAGCTTTCTTT. As protein: CSVLGQMNTEAFF.

A single count supports this clone. This rearrangement joins TRBV19 to TRBJ1-5; possible D gene TRBD1, 6 bases. The length of the CDR3 is 15 residues. With 3 bases removed from V and 3 bases from J, the gap between germline ends came to 12 bases. CDR1 LNHDA and CDR2 SQIVND come from the germline V gene (reference sequence). DNA of the CDR3: TGTGCCAGTAGTATCTTTACAGGGAACAATCAGCCCCAGCATTTT. It is translated as CASSIFTGNNQPQHF.

The gene calls are TRBV10-2 and TRBJ1-2; weak D call: TRBD1 (6 bases). Deletions cut 11 bases from V and 2 bases from J, with 15 bases between. This CDR3 has 13 amino acids. Germline CDR1 reads WSHSY; CDR2 reads SAAADI. The CDR3 spells CASSGTPNYGYTF. CDR3 nucleotide sequence: TGCGCCTCCTCAGGGACACCCAACTATGGCTACACCTTC.

V and J are TRBV21-1 and TRBJ2-7; TRBD1 is the table's D call and was not checked against the DNA. TRBV21-1 is a pseudogene segment. The CDR3 covers 15 residues. The CDR3 sequence: CASSPRQGNPFEQYF. CDR3 sequence (DNA): TGTGCCAGCAGCCCTCGACAGGGAAATCCGTTCGAGCAGTACTTC.

A few counts support this clone. The J gene is TRBJ2-2, the V gene TRBV3-1 (or the pseudogene TRBV3-2); tentative D call: TRBD2 (6 bases). Trimming pared 7 bases from V and 1 base from J, leaving 19 bases between. Germline-derived CDR1 and CDR2 are LGHDT and YNNKEL (reference sequence). The CDR3 is 17 amino acids. CDR3 loop: CASTTGRRGRNTGELFF. The CDR3 coding sequence is TGTGCCAGCACCACTGGGAGGAGGGGTCGGAACACCGGGGAGCTGTTTTTT.